The 29 T cell receptor beta chains below come from one sample, sequenced in a study of T cells after yellow fever vaccination. TCRdb passed the 5' RACE reads through MiXCR, listing each CDR3 protein once. The sample carries 300,000 to 350,000 distinct CDR3 sequences, roughly 7.5% recorded once. The material was PBMCs, obtained roughly 45 days after the first yellow fever vaccination. All receptors derive from a man aged 18 to 30 who received the YFV17D yellow fever vaccine.

This rearrangement joins TRBV15 to TRBJ1-1; TRBD1 might be the D (6 bases). From germline, CDR1 is LNHNV and CDR2 YYDKDF (reference sequence). V shed 8 bases and J shed 3 bases, with 13 bases lying between them. The CDR3 has 13 amino acids. CDR3 bases: TGTGCCACCCAGGACAGCGGATACACTGAAGCTTTCTTT. Protein product: CATQDSGYTEAFF.

V usage is TRBV6-5 and J usage is TRBJ2-5; D gene unclear. This CDR3 contains 13 residues. V shed 2 bases and J shed 11 bases, with 15 bases lying between them. The germline gives CDR1 MNHEY, CDR2 SVGAGI. CDR3 DNA: TGTGCCAGCAGTTACAATGGGGATCTTTTTCAGTACTTC. Translating gives CASSYNGDLFQYF.

The V and J genes are TRBV29-1 and TRBJ2-7; 7 bases fit TRBD1. V lost 4 bases, J lost 1 base, and 1 base stayed unmatched. CDR3 length: 12 amino acids. Germline V gives CDR1 SQVTM, CDR2 ANQGSEA. CDR3 in DNA: TGCAGCGTTGGGGGACAGTCCTACGAGCAGTACTTC. It specifies CSVGGQSYEQYF.

This chain joins TRBV20-1 and TRBJ1-4, with D perhaps TRBD1 (6 bases). The length of the CDR3 is 14 residues. The germline V gene encodes CDR1 DFQATT and CDR2 SNEGSKA (reference sequence). Trimming cost V 1 base and J 5 bases, with 11 bases left between them. The CDR3 sequence is CSARVGTGNEKLFF. DNA for the CDR3: TGCAGTGCTAGAGTCGGTACAGGGAATGAAAAACTGTTTTTT.

This rearrangement joins TRBV10-3 to TRBJ1-2; unclear D gene. The CDR3 extends over 16 amino acids. Germline-derived CDR1 and CDR2 are ENHRY and SYGVKD. V was clipped by 2 bases and J by 0 bases, with 13 bases between them. CDR3 DNA sequence: TGTGCCATCAGTGAGCAGGCCCCAGTAGCTAACTATGGCTACACCTTC. It yields the protein CAISEQAPVANYGYTF.

This clonotype occurred many times. The chain has TRBV10-3 and TRBJ2-7; D possibly uses TRBD1 or TRBD2 (5 bases each). The CDR3 extends over 15 amino acids. V shed 4 bases and J shed 0 bases, with 13 bases lying between them. Germline loops: CDR1 ENHRY, CDR2 SYGVKD. CDR3 sequence: CAISASGTVSYEQYF. The CDR3 DNA reads as TGTGCCATCAGTGCATCTGGGACGGTCTCCTACGAGCAGTACTTC.

This clonotype showed up just a few times. The chain is built from TRBV9 and TRBJ2-6, with TRBD1 as a possible D gene (5 bases). The CDR3 spans 17 residues. V dropped 0 bases and J dropped 4 bases, with 14 bases sitting between them. The germline CDR1 and CDR2 sequences are SGDLS and YYNGEE. CDR3 in amino acids: CASSVDWGAWGANVLTF. As DNA, the CDR3 is TGTGCCAGCAGCGTAGATTGGGGCGCGTGGGGGGCCAACGTCCTGACTTTC.

The chain joins TRBV7-2 to TRBJ1-2; D might be TRBD1 (5 bases). Trimming removed 7 bases from V and 5 bases from J, with 20 bases in between. The CDR3 extends over 15 amino acids. Per germline, CDR1 SGHTA and CDR2 FQGNSA. In DNA, the CDR3 is TGTGCCAGCACGCCATCCCCCGGGGCGATATATGGCTACACCTTC. Its translation: CASTPSPGAIYGYTF.

DNA for the CDR3: TGCAGTGCTAGAGATCCGTCTATGGGAGATACGCAGTATTTT. This sequence encodes CSARDPSMGDTQYF. This chain uses TRBV20-1 with TRBJ2-3; D call uncertain. Germline V gene lookup returns CDR1 DFQATT and CDR2 SNEGSKA (reference sequence). Trimming took off 0 bases at V and 5 bases at J, with 12 bases between the two ends. The CDR3 is made up of 14 amino acids.

This rearrangement joins TRBV6-2 or TRBV6-3 to TRBJ2-1; either TRBD1 or TRBD2 may fit D (5 bases each). Germline values: CDR1 MNHEY, CDR2 SVGEGT. Deletions cut 7 bases from V and 2 bases from J, with 24 bases between. This CDR3 has 18 residues. The CDR3: CASKELGVWGKTYNEQFF. CDR3 nucleotides: TGTGCCAGCAAAGAACTAGGGGTTTGGGGGAAAACCTACAATGAGCAGTTCTTC.

This clonotype was recorded at least ten times. The genes are TRBV12-3 or TRBV12-4 and TRBJ1-5, with 11 bases lining up with TRBD1. V lost 3 bases, J lost 6 bases, and 4 bases stayed unmatched. There are 15 residues in the CDR3. CDR3: CASSLDRGRGQPQHF. CDR3 DNA: TGTGCCAGCAGTTTGGACAGGGGGCGCGGTCAGCCCCAGCATTTT.

This clonotype was counted at least ten times. The chain couples TRBV15 to TRBJ1-6; a weak D match, TRBD1 (6 bases). This CDR3 spans 18 amino acids. V lost 1 base, J lost 11 bases, and 24 bases lay in between. Germline CDR1 is LNHNV and CDR2 is YYDKDF (reference sequence). CDR3 in DNA: TGTGCCACCAGCAGAGGGGGACCCAGGGGTACGGTGTCTGCACCCCTCCACTTT. This codes for CATSRGGPRGTVSAPLHF.

This clonotype came up many times. This CDR3 is CAWSASGGQYF. The CDR3 DNA reads TGTGCCTGGAGTGCTAGCGGGGGGCAATACTTC. The V gene is TRBV30, the J gene TRBJ2-7; 11 bases match TRBD2. The CDR3 totals 11 residues. Per germline, CDR1 GTSNPN and CDR2 SVGIG (reference sequence). Trimming took 1 base from V and 13 from J; bases not matched to a gene: 3.

This clonotype was seen a few times. The chain employs TRBV15 and TRBJ1-2; 9 nucleotides agree with TRBD1. The V and J ends lost 5 bases and 6 bases, in that order; junction bases with no gene match: 19. The CDR3 is made up of 18 amino acids. Germline V CDR1 and CDR2: LNHNV, YYDKDF (reference sequence). The DNA for the CDR3 is TGTGCCACCAGCTGGGGGACAGGGAAAAAAGGGTATATCCATGGCTACACCTTC. Protein sequence: CATSWGTGKKGYIHGYTF. The entire variable domain, with the rest obtained from reference TRBV15 and TRBJ1-2, is as follows: DAMVIQNPRYQVTQFGKPVTLSCSQTLNHNVMYWYQQKSSQAPKLLFHYYDKDFNNEADTPDNFQSRRPNTSFCFLDIRSPGLGDTAMYLCATSWGTGKKGYIHGYTFGSGTRLTVV.

The chain is built from TRBV5-1 and TRBJ1-2; no definite D call. The V end lost 0 bases, the J end lost 6 bases, and 15 bases lay between the germline ends. The CDR3 extends over 15 amino acids. CDR1 SGHRS and CDR2 YFSETQ come from the germline V gene. The CDR3 nucleotides are TGCGCCAGCAGCTTGGGTGAGGTATCTCTGGATGGCTACACCTTC. It yields the protein CASSLGEVSLDGYTF.

V gene TRBV5-1 combines with J gene TRBJ2-7, with TRBD1 identical over 10 bases. The CDR3 covers 15 residues. CDR1 SGHRS and CDR2 YFSETQ come from the germline V gene. V dropped 3 bases and J dropped 3; count of bases not matched to a gene: 6. The CDR3 here is CASSSNRDRGYEQYF. CDR3 in DNA: TGCGCCAGCAGCTCCAACCGGGACAGGGGCTACGAGCAGTACTTC.

This clonotype was observed a few times. J is TRBJ2-5 and V is TRBV29-1; D uncertain. V lost 2 bases to trimming and J lost 3 bases, with 16 bases between them. Germline V gene data show CDR1 as SQVTM and CDR2 as ANQGSEA. The length of the CDR3 is 15 residues. CDR3 amino acids: CSVEWAGDTKETQYF. For the CDR3, the DNA is TGCAGCGTTGAATGGGCTGGCGATACCAAAGAGACCCAGTACTTC.

This clonotype was seen a few times. This chain joins TRBV7-8 and TRBJ1-5, with TRBD1 as a possible D gene (5 bases). Germline V gene lookup returns CDR1 SGHVS and CDR2 FQNEAQ. Deletions cut 3 bases from V and 6 bases from J, with 12 bases between. This CDR3 spans 14 amino acids. CDR3: CASSLAIGAQPQHF. As DNA, the CDR3 is TGTGCCAGCAGCTTGGCCATTGGGGCTCAGCCCCAGCATTTT.

This chain uses TRBV20-1 with TRBJ2-7; 10 positions match TRBD1. Germline trimming cut 5 bases from V and 4 bases from J; bases unmatched to any gene: 8. The germline V gene encodes CDR1 DFQATT and CDR2 SNEGSKA (reference sequence). The CDR3 spans 14 residues. The CDR3 spells CSAEEPGQGYEQYF. The CDR3 DNA sequence: TGCAGTGCTGAAGAACCGGGACAGGGGTACGAGCAGTACTTC.

The chain couples TRBV7-2 to TRBJ1-1; TRBD1 is a possible D gene (5 bases). Trimming stripped 2 bases from V and 6 bases from J, with 19 bases between. The CDR3 has 16 amino acids. Germline CDR1 reads SGHTA; CDR2 reads FQGNSA. The CDR3 coding sequence is TGTGCCAGCAGCTTAAATTTAAGATGGGCAGGGTCTGAAGCTTTCTTT. It translates to CASSLNLRWAGSEAFF.

This clonotype has only a few counts. The CDR3 is CASSSNRDEVTPLHF. For the CDR3, the DNA is TGTGCCAGCAGCTCCAACAGGGACGAGGTTACACCCCTCCACTTT. V usage is TRBV5-4 and J usage is TRBJ1-6; D might be TRBD1 (6 bases). The germline CDR1 and CDR2 sequences are SGHNT and YYREEE (reference sequence). The V and J ends lost 3 bases and 11 bases respectively, with 18 bases between them. This CDR3 is 15 amino acids long. Together with reference TRBV5-4 and TRBJ1-6, the CDR3 gives the full variable domain: ETGVTQSPTHLIKTRGQQVTLRCSSQSGHNTVSWYQQALGQGPQFIFQYYREEENGRGNFPPRFSGLQFPNYSSELNVNALELDDSALYLCASSSNRDEVTPLHFGNGTRLTVT.

Only a few counts were recorded for this clonotype. This sequence joins TRBV5-1 and TRBJ1-5; tentative D call: TRBD1 (5 bases). Trimming took 0 bases from V and 0 from J, leaving 10 bases between them. There are 16 residues in the CDR3. The germline gives CDR1 SGHRS, CDR2 YFSETQ. CDR3: CASSLGRGDSNQPQHF. The CDR3 coding sequence is TGCGCCAGCAGCTTGGGACGGGGGGATAGCAATCAGCCCCAGCATTTT.

J is TRBJ1-5 and V is TRBV5-1; D is ambiguous. Trimming stripped 5 bases from V and 9 bases from J, with 12 bases between. The CDR3 totals 12 residues. CDR1 and CDR2 (germline): SGHRS, YFSETQ. The CDR3 DNA reads TGCGCCAGCAGGCTGCCTTTGAGGCCCCAGCATTTT. Translating it yields CASRLPLRPQHF.

The V and J genes are TRBV7-3 and TRBJ1-1, with no clear D. Germline CDR1 is SGHTA and CDR2 is FQGTGA. This CDR3 contains 14 residues. V dropped 4 bases and J dropped 5 bases, with 14 bases sitting between them. The CDR3: CASSSRASGTEAFF. The DNA of the CDR3 is TGTGCCAGCAGCTCCCGGGCCTCGGGGACTGAAGCTTTCTTT.

This clonotype was seen only a few times. The rearrangement links TRBV12-3 or TRBV12-4 to TRBJ1-1; D not certain. V gave up 5 bases and J gave up 12 bases, with 13 bases separating them. The CDR3 loop spans 11 amino acids. Here the CDR3 DNA reads TGTGCCAGCAGTCCTCATGAGTTGCCTTTCTTT. Amino acids: CASSPHELPFF.

This clonotype was seen ten or more times. The chain joins TRBV6-4 to TRBJ1-5, with TRBD1 identical over 10 bases. J was trimmed by 2 bases and V by 2 bases; bases with no gene match: 0. The CDR3 loop spans 15 amino acids. Per the germline V gene, CDR1 is MRHNA and CDR2 is SNTAGT. CDR3 nucleotides: TGTGCCAGCAGTGACGGGACAGGGGGCAATCAGCCCCAGCATTTT. Translating it yields CASSDGTGGNQPQHF.

As concerns this clonotype: The junction differs from germline at one of its ends, possibly a read error. The chain joins TRBV9 to TRBJ2-1; TRBD2 matches at 10 bases. The CDR3 length is 17 residues. Germline CDR1 is SGDLS and CDR2 is YYNGEE. The CDR3: CASSVSGGLSSYNEQFF. Written as DNA, the CDR3 is TGTGCGAGCAGTGTTAGCGGGGGGCTTAGCTCCTACAATGAGCAGTTCTTC.

J is TRBJ1-3 and V is TRBV5-8; a weak D match, TRBD1 (5 bases). Germline CDR1 and CDR2: SGHTS and YDEGEE. V was shortened by 2 bases and J by 3 bases, with 15 bases between the two germline ends. The CDR3 runs to 16 residues. Here the CDR3 DNA reads TGTGCCAGCAGCTTCCGGACAAGGACCCTTGGAAACACCATATATTTT. Encoded protein: CASSFRTRTLGNTIYF.

This clonotype has a handful of counts. The rearrangement joins TRBV6-6 to TRBJ2-3; 7 nucleotides match TRBD2. CDR3 size: 13 residues. The J segment lost 5 bases and the V segment lost 6 bases, leaving 5 bases of the junction unmatched. CDR1 is MNHNY and CDR2 is SVGAGI in the germline V gene (reference sequence). The CDR3 nucleotides read TGTGCCAGCAGGGACGGCGGGAGAGATACGCAGTATTTT. This gives the protein CASRDGGRDTQYF.